Each of the 7 T cell receptor beta chains below was sequenced from the same sample in a study of blood T cell repertoires in COVID-19. TCRdb's table, derived via immunoSEQ multiplex PCR, lists solely in-frame clones and lacks some. The table shows about 25,000 clones, with approximately 90% occurring only once. The sample taken for sequencing was peripheral blood. These receptors all stem from a human donor with active COVID-19. The donor label of this sample is uncertain.

The chain joins TRBV15 to TRBJ1-4; 7 bases are shared with TRBD1. V dropped 5 bases and J dropped 2; count of bases not matched to a gene: 11. Germline-derived CDR1 and CDR2 are LNHNV and YYDKDF (reference sequence). The CDR3 has 17 amino acids. The DNA for the CDR3 is TGTGCCACCAGCCCAGGACAGGCTTGGTCGACTAATGAAAAACTGTTTTTT. It specifies CATSPGQAWSTNEKLFF.

A single count supports this clone. The gene calls are TRBV18 and TRBJ1-3, with D possibly being TRBD1 (6 bases). This CDR3 comprises 14 residues. Looked up from germline, CDR1 is KGHSH and CDR2 is LQKENI. Trimming shortened V by 3 bases and J by 2 bases, and 8 bases separated the two germline ends. DNA of the CDR3: TGTGCCAGCTCACCGCAGGGGACTGGAAACACCATATATTTT. It codes for CASSPQGTGNTIYF.

In the case of this clone: Mismatch with germline at one junction end may stem from a read error. The chain is built from TRBV4-3 and TRBJ2-1; the match to TRBD2 covers 12 bases. The germline CDR1 and CDR2 sequences are LGHNA and YSLEER. This CDR3 has 17 amino acids. The CDR3 sequence is CASSQEIASGRGNGQFF. CDR3 bases: TGCGCCAGCAGCCAAGAGATAGCTAGCGGGAGGGGTAATGGGCAGTTCTTC.

This clone was seen only once. Its ends do not fully match the called genes, so a read error is possible. The J gene is TRBJ1-3, the V gene TRBV29-1; possible D gene TRBD1, 5 bases. The germline V gene has CDR1 SQVTM and CDR2 ANQGSEA. The CDR3 covers 14 residues. The chain's CDR3 is CSVELGTVWKHHIF. CDR3 coding DNA: TGCAGCGTTGAATTGGGGACTGTCTGGAAACACCATATATTT.

This chain links TRBV28 with TRBJ2-3; 8 bases match TRBD2. CDR1 is MDHEN, CDR2 SYDVKM, per germline. After removal of 6 bases from V and 7 bases from J, the junction contained 9 bases not matched to a gene. This CDR3 region has 14 residues. The CDR3 bases are TGTGCCAGCAGCCGGGGACTAGGGGGGAATACGCAGTATTTT. Amino acid sequence: CASSRGLGGNTQYF.

The rearrangement joins TRBV11-2 to TRBJ1-1, with a tentative D call TRBD1 (6 bases). The CDR3 runs to 14 residues. The V and J ends lost 3 bases and 5 bases respectively, with 13 bases between them. The germline gives CDR1 SGHAT, CDR2 FQNNGV. The CDR3 DNA follows: TGTGCCAGCAGCTTCACAGGGAGGGATACTGAAGCTTTCTTT. This translates into CASSFTGRDTEAFF.

The chain uses TRBV11-3 and TRBJ2-1, with 9 bases matching TRBD1. The CDR3 sequence is 15 residues long. Germline CDR1 reads SGHNT; CDR2 reads YENEEA. J was trimmed by 4 bases and V by 5 bases; bases with no gene match: 6. The CDR3 protein is CASSTGGGVYNEQFF. DNA of the CDR3: TGTGCCAGCAGCACAGGGGGCGGGGTATACAATGAGCAGTTCTTC.